What follows are 13 T cell receptor beta chains derived from one specimen sequenced in a study of cytomegalovirus exposure and HLA in healthy donors. 60 Vbeta and 13 Jbeta primers were used in PCR. The table came from immunoSEQ multiplex PCR; TCRdb's copy has only in-frame clones and leaves some out. The data hold 95,000 to 130,000 clones, with around 74% observed a single time. The sequenced material came from PBMCs. The receptors stem from a woman aged 18-29 years in good health and CMV-seronegative.

V and J are TRBV6-6 and TRBJ1-2, with unresolved D. Germline CDR1 is MNHNY and CDR2 is SVGAGI (reference sequence). V gave up 0 bases and J gave up 6 bases, with 14 bases separating them. The CDR3 is made up of 15 amino acids. The CDR3 region has the DNA TGTGCCAGCAGTTACTCGAATCAGGCCGATGATGGCTACACCTTC. Its translation is CASSYSNQADDGYTF.

The chain carries TRBV6-1 and TRBJ1-2; possibly TRBD1 for D (5 bases). Germline assignment: CDR1 MNHNS and CDR2 SASEGT. This CDR3 comprises 15 residues. V was cut by 0 bases and J by 4 bases, with 12 bases left in between. Here the CDR3 reads CASSEALPRVYGYTF. The CDR3 DNA follows: TGTGCCAGCAGTGAAGCGCTTCCCAGGGTCTATGGCTACACCTTC.

A few counts support this clone. The CDR3 loop is CASSSGNSFYGYTF. In nucleotides, the CDR3 is TGTGCCAGCAGTTCAGGGAATTCCTTCTATGGCTACACCTTC. V usage is TRBV28 and J usage is TRBJ1-2, with TRBD1 as a possible D gene (5 bases). Between the trimmed V and J ends, which lost 4 bases and 4 bases, there was a span of 13 bases. CDR3 size: 14 residues. Germline CDR1 reads MDHEN; CDR2 reads SYDVKM.

V and J are TRBV6-6 and TRBJ1-5; possible D gene TRBD1, 5 bases. The germline CDR1 and CDR2 sequences are MNHNY and SVGAGI (reference sequence). Trimming removed 10 bases at V and 4 bases at J, with 14 bases between. The CDR3 totals 13 residues. CDR3 protein: CATTWGVNQPQHF. As DNA, the CDR3 is TGTGCCACCACATGGGGGGTAAATCAGCCCCAGCATTTT.

To note about this clone: One end of the junction is discordant with germline, which a read error may explain. V gene TRBV5-1 combines with J gene TRBJ2-7; D unresolved. This CDR3 contains 14 residues. Per the germline V gene, CDR1 is SGHRS and CDR2 is YFSETQ. CDR3 sequence reads: CASSLDLTNYEQYF. In nucleotides, the CDR3 is TGCGCCAGCAGCTTGGATCTGACCAACTACGAGCAGTACTTT.

V gene TRBV4-1 combines with J gene TRBJ1-2, with D possibly being TRBD1 (5 bases). Germline values: CDR1 MGHRA, CDR2 YSYEKL. V lost 0 bases, J lost 5 bases, and 10 bases lay in between. The CDR3 loop spans 14 amino acids. The CDR3 DNA follows: TGCGCCAGCAGCCAAGAGAGGGAGGGGTATGGCTACACCTTC. Its translation is CASSQEREGYGYTF.

This chain uses TRBV10-2 with TRBJ2-2; 10 bases are shared with TRBD1. Germline CDR1 is WSHSY and CDR2 is SAAADI. Germline trimming cut 3 bases from V and 3 bases from J; bases unmatched to any gene: 13. This CDR3 is built from 19 residues. CDR3 nucleotides: TGCGCCAGCAGTGACCTCCGAGACAGGGGGCTTTTGGACACCGGGGAGCTGTTTTTT. Its translation: CASSDLRDRGLLDTGELFF.

The chain carries TRBV15 and TRBJ2-2; 11 bases fit TRBD1. Trimming removed 5 bases from V and 2 bases from J; junction bases left unmatched: 7. The CDR3 spans 17 residues. The germline CDR1 and CDR2 sequences are LNHNV and YYDKDF (reference sequence). The CDR3 DNA follows: TGTGCCACCAGCTGGTGGACAGGGGGCGCAAACACCGGGGAGCTGTTTTTT. It is translated as CATSWWTGGANTGELFF.

This clone showed up just a few times. The chain combines TRBV28 with TRBJ2-6; D gene unclear. The germline V and J ends were trimmed by 8 bases and 1 base, with 9 bases remaining between them. Germline V CDR1 and CDR2: MDHEN, SYDVKM. The CDR3 runs 14 residues. CDR3: CASSISSGANVLTF. CDR3 coding DNA: TGTGCCAGCTCTATCTCATCTGGGGCCAACGTCCTGACTTTC. Using reference TRBV28 and TRBJ2-6 for the parts outside the CDR3, the full variable domain is DVKVTQSSRYLVKRTGEKVFLECVQDMDHENMFWYRQDPGLGLRLIYFSYDVKMKEKGDIPEGYSVSREKKERFSLILESASTNQTSMYLCASSISSGANVLTFGAGSRLTVL.

V gene TRBV19 combines with J gene TRBJ1-2; 8 nucleotides match TRBD1. The CDR3 totals 18 residues. The ends lost 5 bases at V and 2 bases at J; junction bases unmatched: 16. The germline CDR1 and CDR2 sequences are LNHDA and SQIVND (reference sequence). CDR3 amino acids: CASSSRGQARLLNYGYTF. The DNA for the CDR3 is TGTGCCAGTAGTTCCAGGGGACAGGCACGTCTCTTGAACTATGGCTACACCTTC.

This clone was found a few times. V is TRBV6-1 and J is TRBJ1-4, with a weak D call TRBD1 (6 bases). The CDR3 contains 13 residues. Germline V gene lookup returns CDR1 MNHNS and CDR2 SASEGT. With 4 bases removed from V and 7 bases from J, the gap between germline ends came to 10 bases. CDR3 region: CASSVTGSEKLFF. CDR3 DNA sequence: TGTGCCAGCAGTGTAACAGGGAGTGAAAAACTGTTTTTT.

The rearrangement joins TRBV18 to TRBJ1-1, with TRBD1 as a possible D gene (6 bases). The germline V gene encodes CDR1 KGHSH and CDR2 LQKENI. With 2 bases removed from V and 4 bases from J, the gap between germline ends came to 11 bases. This CDR3 comprises 14 residues. The CDR3 sequence is CASSPGGSGTEAFF. CDR3 bases: TGTGCCAGCTCACCAGGGGGCTCTGGCACTGAAGCTTTCTTT.

In this sample, this clone is medium-sized. V is TRBV6-4 and J is TRBJ2-1; 13 bases match TRBD2. The CDR3 runs 15 residues. V trimming: 3 bases; J trimming: 8 bases; junction bases outside the gene matches: 4. The germline gives CDR1 MRHNA, CDR2 SNTAGT. The CDR3 here is CASSELAGGLDEQFF. DNA for the CDR3: TGTGCCAGCAGTGAACTAGCGGGGGGGCTTGATGAGCAGTTCTTC.